This TCR beta chain was sequenced during a study of blood T cell repertoires in COVID-19. For the study at large: COVID-19 samples from acute and convalescent phases originated in the United States, Italy and Spain. T cells, B-cell-depleted T cells, or PBMCs provided the cDNA or gDNA that served as material.

Only one count was recorded for this clone. Categorization into cohorts depended on clinical history that participants reported. Up to 2 weeks before entering the study, exposed participants had met a COVID-19 case. TCRdb's table, derived via immunoSEQ multiplex PCR, lists solely in-frame clones and lacks some. The sample holds under 150,000 clones, about 83% seen once. Germline lookup yields CDR1 LGHDT and CDR2 YNNKEL (reference sequence). Trimming cost V 1 base and J 0 bases, with 6 bases left between them. The CDR3 consists of 14 residues. The sequenced sample consisted of PBMCs or T cells enriched from blood (not recorded which). The clonotype comes from a woman aged 45-65 years who had been exposed to COVID-19. The chain is built from TRBV3-1 (or the pseudogene TRBV3-2) and TRBJ1-2, with D unclear. The CDR3 reads CASSQGPANYGYTF. CDR3 in DNA: TGTGCCAGCAGCCAAGGGCCCGCTAACTATGGCTACACCTTC.